This T cell receptor (beta chain) was found in a study of Graves' ophthalmopathy and Graves' hyperthyroidism (dated by TCRdb to 2016 to 2019). General notes on the study: Peripheral blood was collected at initial diagnosis, before any treatment. In total, approximately 140 blood samples were TCR-sequenced: some 43 ophthalmopathy, under 85 hyperthyroidism and some 17 hyperthyroidism-to-ophthalmopathy patients. TCR beta repertoire signatures were used to distinguish Graves' ophthalmopathy from Graves' hyperthyroidism and to predict progression to ophthalmopathy. The independent validation cohort included under 20 hyperthyroidism patients plus 17 patients who later progressed from hyperthyroidism to ophthalmopathy. T-cell repertoires of thyroid tissue and blood were compared in several hyperthyroidism patients. Once sampling was done, hyperthyroidism patients were given methimazole at a starting dose of 30 mg daily, while ophthalmopathy patients were given high-dose intravenous methylprednisolone. To explore V-J signatures distinguishing ophthalmopathy from hyperthyroidism, a discovery set of some 100 patients (roughly 45 ophthalmopathy, about 57 stable hyperthyroidism) was enrolled.

For repertoire sequencing, the TCR beta CDR3 regions were amplified from RNA transcripts. The first round of RT-PCR was done with HTBI primers and the Qiagen OneStep RT-PCR kit, and was followed by a second round of multiplex PCR, then size selection and purification. Libraries were sequenced paired-end with 100 bp reads on an Illumina HiSeq2000. On the authors' methods: SOAPnuke was used to process the reads, removing any read that contained adapters or uncalled bases, had a mean Phred below 15, or lacked an exact match to the constant primer or identifier. COPE v1.2.5 was used to merge the high-quality paired reads. Each unique nucleotide sequence was treated as a clonotype, and MiTCR v1.1 was used to align the clonotypes to the IMGT TRB V, D and J references. Analysis was restricted to V-J combinations with a frequency above 0.0001, which covered roughly 99% of repertoires. A TCR clonal expansion and chaos score per V-J combination was defined as the ratio of F50 clonal expansion to chaos observed in the TCRdist matrix. Welch's t-statistics and random forest were used to reduce the features to roughly 14 V-J combinations, which were then used as input to a naive Bayes classifier. The Morisita-Horn index was used to measure how similar the thyroid and blood repertoires were. The public reads were reanalyzed by TCRdb: fastp trimming at Q25, MiXCR alignment, in-frame beta chains only. Rows with one shared CDR3 protein collapse into an entry with the most common genes and DNA. The V and J calls were not made by the authors but by TCRdb's processing. This sample lists 500,000 to 800,000 distinct CDR3 sequences; roughly two fifths were detected once. Jointly, the top ten make up 3.3% of the sample.

Overall study outcomes, separate from this receptor: Most expanded thyroid clonotypes with a frequency above 0.001 also appeared in blood, which suggests that blood repertoires may reflect the immune response in the thyroid. Ophthalmopathy was separated from stable hyperthyroidism by the 13-signature model with 85% to 90% sensitivity and less than 82% specificity in cross-validation and with 80%/75% in the test set. Sample size was not statistically predetermined, and group allocation was not concealed from the investigators. In validation, the model predicted ophthalmopathy progression with about 70% sensitivity and 72.22% specificity; some 13 predicted patients were CT-confirmed with GO in a median of around 6 months.

As regards this clonotype: Its antigen is not yet known. Per-nucleotide qualities are absent, and no much larger clonotype sits a single base away.

Patients with ophthalmopathy had moderately to severely active disease, with a Clinical Activity Score of 3 or more, a NOSPECS grade of 4 or more, and a disease duration of less than 3 months. Patients were excluded if they had other autoimmune diseases, uncontrolled infections, pregnancy or lactation. Diagnosis was based on clinical symptoms, serum thyroxine, TRAb, thyroid ultrasound and orbital computed tomography. Using Ficoll-Paque density gradient centrifugation, PBMCs were isolated from 8.5 to 10 ml of fresh peripheral blood. Total RNA was extracted with Trizol reagent and quality-checked on an Agilent 2100 Bioanalyzer. The receptor's source is an adult man with Graves' ophthalmopathy. Input material: peripheral blood.

In nucleotides, the sequence is TGTGCCATCAGTGAGGAGGTCTACGAGCAGTACTTC. This yields the protein CAISEEVYEQYF. The chain joins TRBV10-3 to TRBJ2-7; confidence is insufficient to name the D gene. CDR3 length: 12 amino acids, cysteine to phenylalanine. Of the read, only the CDR3 DNA is kept; its 36 bases are in frame from base 1. For CDR1 and CDR2, the germline V gene lists ENHRY and SYGVKD. At the junction V is shortened by 2 bases and J by 3 bases, with 5 bases in between.